The rows below give T cell receptor beta chains drawn from one sample of a study of CD8 T cells in ankylosing spondylitis. TCRdb itself ran the 5' RACE reads through MiXCR, one entry per CDR3 protein. In the table there are 29,000 or so distinct CDR3 sequences, around 5.2% of which are singletons. Sequencing used blood, either unsorted or a sorted T cell fraction (not recorded which). The receptors shown here come from a female donor with ankylosing spondylitis or in good health (not recorded which). Both conserved end residues are part of each CDR3. The order of the fields is D gene, clone size, CDR3 length, V gene, J gene, CDR3 protein, CDR3 DNA. A D gene is named only where the DNA matches it firmly. Only some rows state a clone size, as once, few, many or a class for expanded clones.

TRBD2	many	13	TRBV9	TRBJ2-1	CASSVSGGVEQFF	TGTGCCAGCAGCGTCAGCGGGGGGGTGGAGCAGTTCTTC
TRBD1	many	15	TRBV9	TRBJ2-7	CASSVGQGQTYEQYF	TGTGCCAGCAGCGTCGGACAGGGACAAACCTACGAGCAGTACTTC
TRBD1	many	15	TRBV9	TRBJ1-5	CASSVGDRGGQPQHF	TGTGCCAGCAGCGTAGGGGACAGGGGCGGCCAGCCCCAGCATTTT
TRBD2	.	14	TRBV9	TRBJ2-2	CASSQKWGGGELFF	TGTGCCAGCAGCCAAAAGTGGGGGGGCGGGGAGCTGTTTTTT
.	many	13	TRBV9	TRBJ1-1	CASSKMGNTEAFF	TGTGCCAGCAGCAAGATGGGGAACACTGAAGCTTTCTTT
.	few	15	TRBV9	TRBJ2-3	CASSSTRSSTDTQYF	TGTGCCAGCAGCTCCACTAGGTCTAGCACAGATACGCAGTATTTT
.	many	13	TRBV9	TRBJ1-2	CASSSLGGYGYTF	TGTGCCAGCAGCTCCCTCGGGGGTTATGGCTACACCTTC
TRBD1	many	14	TRBV9	TRBJ2-7	CASSTPGTGGKQYF	TGTGCCAGCAGCACCCCCGGGACAGGGGGCAAGCAGTACTTC
TRBD1	many	14	TRBV9	TRBJ1-2	CASSGNRGSYGYTF	TGTGCCAGCAGCGGAAACAGGGGTAGCTATGGCTACACCTTC
TRBD1	many	14	TRBV9	TRBJ1-6	CASSRQGNDSPLHF	TGTGCCAGCAGCCGACAGGGGAATGATTCACCCCTCCACTTT
.	many	16	TRBV9	TRBJ2-1	CASSGNESRVSSEQFF	TGTGCCAGCAGCGGGAACGAGTCTAGGGTGTCTTCTGAGCAGTTCTTC
TRBD1	many	13	TRBV9	TRBJ2-7	CASSVVDRAEQYF	TGTGCCAGCAGCGTAGTTGACAGGGCCGAGCAGTACTTC
TRBD2	many	16	TRBV9	TRBJ2-1	CASSVAAGVGYNEQFF	TGTGCCAGCAGCGTAGCTGCGGGAGTAGGCTACAATGAGCAGTTCTTC
.	.	11	TRBV9	TRBJ1-2	CASSVDGLYTF	TGTGCCAGCAGCGTAGACGGCCTCTACACCTTC
.	many	14	TRBV9	TRBJ2-3	CASSVQSDTDTQYF	TGTGCCAGCAGCGTGCAGTCTGACACAGATACGCAGTATTTT
.	many	14	TRBV9	TRBJ1-1	CASSVEILNTEAFF	TGTGCCAGCAGCGTAGAAATCCTGAACACTGAAGCTTTCTTT
TRBD1	.	15	TRBV9	TRBJ2-2	CASSEQGRNTGELFF	TGTGCCAGCAGCGAACAGGGGCGAAACACCGGGGAGCTGTTTTTT
TRBD2	many	15	TRBV9	TRBJ2-1	CASSPRVAGVNEQFF	TGTGCCAGCAGCCCCCGGGTAGCGGGAGTGAATGAGCAGTTCTTC
TRBD2	many	16	TRBV9	TRBJ2-1	CASSDISSGKTHEQFF	TGTGCCAGCAGCGACATCTCTAGCGGGAAGACCCATGAGCAGTTCTTC
.	many	14	TRBV9	TRBJ1-2	CASSASQGSRHYTF	TGTGCCAGCAGCGCTTCCCAGGGGTCGAGACACTACACCTTC
.	many	13	TRBV9	TRBJ1-1	CASSVVAGTEAFF	TGTGCCAGCAGCGTAGTAGCCGGCACTGAAGCTTTCTTT
.	few	16	TRBV9	TRBJ2-3	CASSVRSGPSADTQYF	TGTGCCAGCAGCGTCCGTTCCGGGCCCTCCGCGGATACGCAGTATTTT
TRBD2	many	16	TRBV9	TRBJ2-7	CASSVGGSGTSYEQYF	TGTGCCAGCAGCGTAGGAGGTAGCGGGACCTCCTACGAGCAGTACTTC
.	many	16	TRBV9	TRBJ2-1	CASSVQLVALQDEQFF	TGTGCCAGCAGCGTCCAACTAGTCGCGCTACAGGATGAGCAGTTCTTC
.	medium-sized	14	TRBV9	TRBJ2-3	CASSVAGSTDTQYF	TGTGCCAGCAGCGTTGCGGGGAGCACAGATACGCAGTATTTT
.	many	12	TRBV9	TRBJ2-1	CASSVPTGEQFF	TGTGCCAGCAGCGTACCCACTGGGGAGCAGTTCTTC
.	many	14	TRBV9	TRBJ2-2	CASSVVYNTGELFF	TGTGCCAGCAGCGTAGTCTATAACACCGGGGAGCTGTTTTTT
.	few	17	TRBV9	TRBJ1-4	CASSVVPGAGTNEKLFF	TGTGCCAGCAGCGTAGTTCCGGGGGCCGGGACGAATGAAAAACTGTTTTTT
TRBD2	few	15	TRBV9	TRBJ2-7	CASSPRGGAAYEQYF	TGTGCCAGCAGCCCGAGGGGAGGGGCTGCCTACGAGCAGTACTTC
TRBD1	many	16	TRBV9	TRBJ2-2	CASSPRGQENTGELFF	TGTGCCAGCAGCCCCCGCGGACAGGAGAACACCGGGGAGCTGTTTTTT
.	medium-sized	16	TRBV9	TRBJ2-5	CASSAGHGGIQETQYF	TGTGCCAGCAGCGCCGGACACGGGGGCATCCAAGAGACCCAGTACTTC
.	many	14	TRBV2	TRBJ1-1	CAGPRRGANTEAFF	TGTGCCGGTCCGCGACGGGGGGCGAACACTGAAGCTTTCTTT
TRBD1	few	14	TRBV9	TRBJ1-6	CASSVDAGGSPLHF	TGTGCCAGCAGCGTAGATGCAGGGGGTTCACCCCTCCACTTT
.	many	14	TRBV9	TRBJ2-7	CASSVGPAKDEQYF	TGTGCCAGCAGCGTAGGTCCGGCTAAAGACGAGCAGTACTTC
.	medium-sized	14	TRBV9	TRBJ1-2	CASSLGLSSGGYTF	TGTGCCAGCAGCCTCGGTCTCTCTAGTGGTGGCTACACCTTC
.	many	14	TRBV9	TRBJ2-5	CASSPTTVLETQYF	TGTGCCAGCAGCCCCACGACTGTTCTAGAGACCCAGTACTTC